The TCR beta chain under discussion was sequenced for a study of low-dose radiotherapy and immunotherapy resistance in tumors. As for the study in general: The 200 mg/m2 dose of intravenous cyclophosphamide was given every two weeks, one day before radiation and immunotherapy.

This sample's time point: before trial treatment. Using a constant-region primer together with a V-primer adapter, TCRs were subjected to approximately 20 PCR cycles of amplification. TCRdb analysed the reads with MiXCR anew, one entry per CDR3 protein. The table records about 50,000 distinct CDR3 sequences, 10% to 15% of them present only once. The table lists this clonotype with a few counts. Specimen: PBMCs, collected before treatment. This TCR derives from a female donor with ovarian cancer.

This CDR3 reads CSARGTSRGHNEQFF. CDR3 nucleotides: TGCAGTGCTAGGGGGACCTCCCGGGGACACAATGAGCAGTTCTTC. This chain joins TRBV20-1 and TRBJ2-1; D tentatively fits TRBD1 or TRBD2 (5 bases each). The CDR3 has 15 residues. Germline V gene sequence: CDR1 DFQATT, CDR2 SNEGSKA (reference sequence). V dropped 3 bases and J dropped 5 bases, with 17 bases sitting between them.